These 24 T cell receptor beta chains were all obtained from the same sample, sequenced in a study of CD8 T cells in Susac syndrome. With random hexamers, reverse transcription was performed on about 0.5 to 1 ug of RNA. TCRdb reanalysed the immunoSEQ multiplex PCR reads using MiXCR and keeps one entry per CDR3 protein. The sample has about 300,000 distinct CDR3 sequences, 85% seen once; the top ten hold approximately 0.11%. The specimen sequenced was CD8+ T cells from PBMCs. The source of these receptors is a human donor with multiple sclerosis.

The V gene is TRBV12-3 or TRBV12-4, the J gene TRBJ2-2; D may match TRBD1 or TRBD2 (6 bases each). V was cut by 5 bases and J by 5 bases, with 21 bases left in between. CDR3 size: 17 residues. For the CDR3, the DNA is TGTGCCAGCAGTCCTCTCGGGGAACGGGGGCTGACCGGGGAGCTGTTTTTT. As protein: CASSPLGERGLTGELFF.

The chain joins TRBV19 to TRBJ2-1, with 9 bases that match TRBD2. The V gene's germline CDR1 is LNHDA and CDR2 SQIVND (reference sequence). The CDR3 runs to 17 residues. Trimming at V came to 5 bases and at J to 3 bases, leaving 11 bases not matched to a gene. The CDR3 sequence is CASSPRPGLAFYNEQFF. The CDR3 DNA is TGTGCCAGTAGTCCGAGGCCGGGACTAGCCTTCTACAATGAGCAGTTCTTC.

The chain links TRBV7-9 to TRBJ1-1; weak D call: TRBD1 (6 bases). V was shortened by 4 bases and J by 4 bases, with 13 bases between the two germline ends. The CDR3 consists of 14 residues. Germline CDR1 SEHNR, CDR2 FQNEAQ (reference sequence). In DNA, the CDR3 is TGTGCCAGCAGCTCCGACGACAGGCGCACTGAAGCTTTCTTT. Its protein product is CASSSDDRRTEAFF.

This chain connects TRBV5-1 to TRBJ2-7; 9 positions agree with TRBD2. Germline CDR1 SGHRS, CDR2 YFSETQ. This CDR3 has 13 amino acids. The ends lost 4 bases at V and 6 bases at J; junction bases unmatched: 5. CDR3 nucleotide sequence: TGCGCCAGCAGCCAAAAAGCGGGAGGCGAGCAGTACTTC. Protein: CASSQKAGGEQYF.

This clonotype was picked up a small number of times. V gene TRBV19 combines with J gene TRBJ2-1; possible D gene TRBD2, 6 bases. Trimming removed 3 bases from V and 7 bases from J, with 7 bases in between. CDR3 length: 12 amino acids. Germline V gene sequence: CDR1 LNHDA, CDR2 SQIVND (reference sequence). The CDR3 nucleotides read TGTGCCAGTAGTATCGGGACTAATGAGCAGTTCTTC. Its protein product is CASSIGTNEQFF. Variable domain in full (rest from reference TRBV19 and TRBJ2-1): DGGITQSPKYLFRKEGQNVTLSCEQNLNHDAMYWYRQDPGQGLRLIYYSQIVNDFQKGDIAEGYSVSREKKESFPLTVTSAQKNPTAFYLCASSIGTNEQFFGPGTRLTVL.

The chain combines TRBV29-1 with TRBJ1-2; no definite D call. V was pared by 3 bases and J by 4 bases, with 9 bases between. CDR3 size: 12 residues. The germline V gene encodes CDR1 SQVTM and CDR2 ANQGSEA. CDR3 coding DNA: TGCAGCGTTGAGACCCGACCCTATGGCTACACCTTC. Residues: CSVETRPYGYTF.

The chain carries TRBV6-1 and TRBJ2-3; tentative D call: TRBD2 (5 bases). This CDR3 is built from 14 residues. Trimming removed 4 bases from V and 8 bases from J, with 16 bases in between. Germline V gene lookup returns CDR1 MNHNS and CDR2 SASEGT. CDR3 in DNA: TGTGCCAGCAGTGGGGAAACGGGAAAAGGTACGCAGTATTTT. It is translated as CASSGETGKGTQYF.

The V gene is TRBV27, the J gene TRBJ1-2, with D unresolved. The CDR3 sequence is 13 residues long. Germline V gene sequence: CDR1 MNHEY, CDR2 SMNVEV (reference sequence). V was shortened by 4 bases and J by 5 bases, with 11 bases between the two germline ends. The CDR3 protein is CASSSRPAYGYTF. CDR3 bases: TGTGCCAGCAGTTCACGCCCGGCGTATGGCTACACCTTC.

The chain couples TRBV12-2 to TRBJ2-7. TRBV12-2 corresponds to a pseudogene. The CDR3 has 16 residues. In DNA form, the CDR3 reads TGTGCAAGTCGCTTATCGCAGCCACCTATCCTACGAGGGCAGTACTTC. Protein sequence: CASRLSQPPILRGQYF.

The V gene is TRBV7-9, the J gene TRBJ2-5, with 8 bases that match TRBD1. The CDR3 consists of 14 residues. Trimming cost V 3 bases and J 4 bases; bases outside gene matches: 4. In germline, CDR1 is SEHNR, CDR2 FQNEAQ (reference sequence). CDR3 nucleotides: TGTGCCAGCAGCTTCCGGACAGGGAGAGAGACCCAGTACTTC. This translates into CASSFRTGRETQYF.

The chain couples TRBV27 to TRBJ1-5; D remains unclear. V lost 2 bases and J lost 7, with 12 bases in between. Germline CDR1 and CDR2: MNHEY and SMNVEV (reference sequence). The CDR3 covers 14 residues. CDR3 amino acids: CASSLRGVEQPQHF. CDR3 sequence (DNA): TGTGCCAGCAGTTTACGCGGGGTCGAGCAGCCCCAGCATTTT.

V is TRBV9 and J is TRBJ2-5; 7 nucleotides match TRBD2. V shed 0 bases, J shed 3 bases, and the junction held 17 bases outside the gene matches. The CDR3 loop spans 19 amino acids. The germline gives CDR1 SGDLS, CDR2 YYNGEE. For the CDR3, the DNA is TGTGCCAGCAGCGTAGTGGGCCACCTCTTGGCGGGAGAGGAAGAGACCCAGTACTTC. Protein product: CASSVVGHLLAGEEETQYF. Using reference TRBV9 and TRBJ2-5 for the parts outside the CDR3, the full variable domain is DSGVTQTPKHLITATGQRVTLRCSPRSGDLSVYWYQQSLDQGLQFLIQYYNGEERAKGNILERFSAQQFPDLHSELNLSSLELGDSALYFCASSVVGHLLAGEEETQYFGPGTRLLVL.

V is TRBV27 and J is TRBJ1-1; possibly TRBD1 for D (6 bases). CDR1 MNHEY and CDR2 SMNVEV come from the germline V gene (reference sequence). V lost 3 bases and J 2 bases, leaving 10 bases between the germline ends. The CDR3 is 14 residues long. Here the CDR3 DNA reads TGTGCCAGCAGTTTTTCTGGGGGCAACACTGAAGCTTTCTTT. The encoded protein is CASSFSGGNTEAFF.

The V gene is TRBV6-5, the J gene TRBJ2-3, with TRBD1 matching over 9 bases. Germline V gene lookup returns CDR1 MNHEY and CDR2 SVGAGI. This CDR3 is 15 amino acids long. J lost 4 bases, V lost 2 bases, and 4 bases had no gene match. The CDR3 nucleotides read TGTGCCAGCAGTTACGGGACAGGGTTCGCAGATACGCAGTATTTT. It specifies CASSYGTGFADTQYF.

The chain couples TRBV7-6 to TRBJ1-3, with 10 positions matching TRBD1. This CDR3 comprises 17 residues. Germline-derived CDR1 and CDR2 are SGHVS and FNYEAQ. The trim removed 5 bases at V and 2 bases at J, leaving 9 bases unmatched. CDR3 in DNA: TGTGCCAGCAGCGCATTTTTCGACAGGGGGCCTGGAAACACCATATATTTT. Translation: CASSAFFDRGPGNTIYF.

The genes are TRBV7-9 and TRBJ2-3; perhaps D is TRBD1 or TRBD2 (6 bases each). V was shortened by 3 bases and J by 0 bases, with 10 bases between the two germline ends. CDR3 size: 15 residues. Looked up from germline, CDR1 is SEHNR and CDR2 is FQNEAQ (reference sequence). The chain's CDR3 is CASSLRDKSTDTQYF. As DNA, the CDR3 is TGTGCCAGCAGCTTGCGGGACAAGAGCACAGATACGCAGTATTTT.

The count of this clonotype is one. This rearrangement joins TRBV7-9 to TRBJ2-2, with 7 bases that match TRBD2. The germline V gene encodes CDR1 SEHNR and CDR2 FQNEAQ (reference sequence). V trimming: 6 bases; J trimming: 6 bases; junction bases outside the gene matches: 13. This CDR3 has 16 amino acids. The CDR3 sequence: CASRSGVTRAAGELFF. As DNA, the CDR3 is TGTGCCAGCAGAAGCGGGGTGACAAGAGCGGCCGGGGAGCTGTTTTTT.

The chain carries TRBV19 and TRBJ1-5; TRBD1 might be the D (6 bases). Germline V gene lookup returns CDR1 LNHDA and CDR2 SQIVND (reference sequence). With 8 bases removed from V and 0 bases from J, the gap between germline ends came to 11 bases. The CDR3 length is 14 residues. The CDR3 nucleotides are TGTGCCAGTTCGGACAGAGCTAGCAATCAGCCCCAGCATTTT. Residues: CASSDRASNQPQHF.

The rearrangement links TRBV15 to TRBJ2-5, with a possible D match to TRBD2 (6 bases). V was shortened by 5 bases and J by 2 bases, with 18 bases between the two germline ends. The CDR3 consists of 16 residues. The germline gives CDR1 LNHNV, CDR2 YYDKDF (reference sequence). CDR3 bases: TGTGCCACCAGCGGGGGGACTTCACCGATTCAAGAGACCCAGTACTTC. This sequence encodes CATSGGTSPIQETQYF. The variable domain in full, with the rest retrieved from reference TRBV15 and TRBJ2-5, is DAMVIQNPRYQVTQFGKPVTLSCSQTLNHNVMYWYQQKSSQAPKLLFHYYDKDFNNEADTPDNFQSRRPNTSFCFLDIRSPGLGDTAMYLCATSGGTSPIQETQYFGPGTRLLVL.

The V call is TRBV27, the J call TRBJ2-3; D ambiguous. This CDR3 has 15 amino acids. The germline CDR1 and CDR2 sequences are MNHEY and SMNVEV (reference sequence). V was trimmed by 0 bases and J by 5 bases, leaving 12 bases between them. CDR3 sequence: CASSLSEILGDTQYF. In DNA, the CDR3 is TGTGCCAGCAGTTTATCGGAGATTCTAGGAGATACGCAGTATTTT.

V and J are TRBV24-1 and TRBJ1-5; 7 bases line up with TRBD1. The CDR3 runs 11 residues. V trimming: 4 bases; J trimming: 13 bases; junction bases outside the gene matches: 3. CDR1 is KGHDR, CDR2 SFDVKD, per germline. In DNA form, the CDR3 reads TGTGCCACCAGTGAGGGGGACAGTCAGCATTTT. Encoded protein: CATSEGDSQHF.

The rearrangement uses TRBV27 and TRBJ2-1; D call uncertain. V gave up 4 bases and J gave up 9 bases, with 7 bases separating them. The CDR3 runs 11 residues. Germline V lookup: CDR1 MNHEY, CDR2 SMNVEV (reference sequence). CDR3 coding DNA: TGTGCCAGCAGTTCCAAGGGTGAGCAGTTCTTC. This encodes CASSSKGEQFF.

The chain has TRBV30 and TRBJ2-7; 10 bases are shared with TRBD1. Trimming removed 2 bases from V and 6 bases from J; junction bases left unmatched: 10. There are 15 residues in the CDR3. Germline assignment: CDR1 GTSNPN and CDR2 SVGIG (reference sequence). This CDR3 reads CAWSIGTGQGIEQYF. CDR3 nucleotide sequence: TGTGCCTGGAGTATAGGAACGGGACAGGGGATCGAGCAGTACTTC. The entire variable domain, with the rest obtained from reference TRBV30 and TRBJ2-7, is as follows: SQTIHQWPATLVQPVGSPLSLECTVEGTSNPNLYWYRQAAGRGLQLLFYSVGIGQISSEVPQNLSASRPQDRQFILSSKKLLLSDSGFYLCAWSIGTGQGIEQYFGPGTRLTVT.

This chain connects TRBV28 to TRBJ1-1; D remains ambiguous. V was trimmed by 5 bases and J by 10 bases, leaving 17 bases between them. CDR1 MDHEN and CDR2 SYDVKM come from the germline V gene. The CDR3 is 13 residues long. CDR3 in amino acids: CASSPTLGLGAFF. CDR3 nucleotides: TGTGCCAGCAGTCCCACCTTAGGTTTGGGAGCTTTCTTT.